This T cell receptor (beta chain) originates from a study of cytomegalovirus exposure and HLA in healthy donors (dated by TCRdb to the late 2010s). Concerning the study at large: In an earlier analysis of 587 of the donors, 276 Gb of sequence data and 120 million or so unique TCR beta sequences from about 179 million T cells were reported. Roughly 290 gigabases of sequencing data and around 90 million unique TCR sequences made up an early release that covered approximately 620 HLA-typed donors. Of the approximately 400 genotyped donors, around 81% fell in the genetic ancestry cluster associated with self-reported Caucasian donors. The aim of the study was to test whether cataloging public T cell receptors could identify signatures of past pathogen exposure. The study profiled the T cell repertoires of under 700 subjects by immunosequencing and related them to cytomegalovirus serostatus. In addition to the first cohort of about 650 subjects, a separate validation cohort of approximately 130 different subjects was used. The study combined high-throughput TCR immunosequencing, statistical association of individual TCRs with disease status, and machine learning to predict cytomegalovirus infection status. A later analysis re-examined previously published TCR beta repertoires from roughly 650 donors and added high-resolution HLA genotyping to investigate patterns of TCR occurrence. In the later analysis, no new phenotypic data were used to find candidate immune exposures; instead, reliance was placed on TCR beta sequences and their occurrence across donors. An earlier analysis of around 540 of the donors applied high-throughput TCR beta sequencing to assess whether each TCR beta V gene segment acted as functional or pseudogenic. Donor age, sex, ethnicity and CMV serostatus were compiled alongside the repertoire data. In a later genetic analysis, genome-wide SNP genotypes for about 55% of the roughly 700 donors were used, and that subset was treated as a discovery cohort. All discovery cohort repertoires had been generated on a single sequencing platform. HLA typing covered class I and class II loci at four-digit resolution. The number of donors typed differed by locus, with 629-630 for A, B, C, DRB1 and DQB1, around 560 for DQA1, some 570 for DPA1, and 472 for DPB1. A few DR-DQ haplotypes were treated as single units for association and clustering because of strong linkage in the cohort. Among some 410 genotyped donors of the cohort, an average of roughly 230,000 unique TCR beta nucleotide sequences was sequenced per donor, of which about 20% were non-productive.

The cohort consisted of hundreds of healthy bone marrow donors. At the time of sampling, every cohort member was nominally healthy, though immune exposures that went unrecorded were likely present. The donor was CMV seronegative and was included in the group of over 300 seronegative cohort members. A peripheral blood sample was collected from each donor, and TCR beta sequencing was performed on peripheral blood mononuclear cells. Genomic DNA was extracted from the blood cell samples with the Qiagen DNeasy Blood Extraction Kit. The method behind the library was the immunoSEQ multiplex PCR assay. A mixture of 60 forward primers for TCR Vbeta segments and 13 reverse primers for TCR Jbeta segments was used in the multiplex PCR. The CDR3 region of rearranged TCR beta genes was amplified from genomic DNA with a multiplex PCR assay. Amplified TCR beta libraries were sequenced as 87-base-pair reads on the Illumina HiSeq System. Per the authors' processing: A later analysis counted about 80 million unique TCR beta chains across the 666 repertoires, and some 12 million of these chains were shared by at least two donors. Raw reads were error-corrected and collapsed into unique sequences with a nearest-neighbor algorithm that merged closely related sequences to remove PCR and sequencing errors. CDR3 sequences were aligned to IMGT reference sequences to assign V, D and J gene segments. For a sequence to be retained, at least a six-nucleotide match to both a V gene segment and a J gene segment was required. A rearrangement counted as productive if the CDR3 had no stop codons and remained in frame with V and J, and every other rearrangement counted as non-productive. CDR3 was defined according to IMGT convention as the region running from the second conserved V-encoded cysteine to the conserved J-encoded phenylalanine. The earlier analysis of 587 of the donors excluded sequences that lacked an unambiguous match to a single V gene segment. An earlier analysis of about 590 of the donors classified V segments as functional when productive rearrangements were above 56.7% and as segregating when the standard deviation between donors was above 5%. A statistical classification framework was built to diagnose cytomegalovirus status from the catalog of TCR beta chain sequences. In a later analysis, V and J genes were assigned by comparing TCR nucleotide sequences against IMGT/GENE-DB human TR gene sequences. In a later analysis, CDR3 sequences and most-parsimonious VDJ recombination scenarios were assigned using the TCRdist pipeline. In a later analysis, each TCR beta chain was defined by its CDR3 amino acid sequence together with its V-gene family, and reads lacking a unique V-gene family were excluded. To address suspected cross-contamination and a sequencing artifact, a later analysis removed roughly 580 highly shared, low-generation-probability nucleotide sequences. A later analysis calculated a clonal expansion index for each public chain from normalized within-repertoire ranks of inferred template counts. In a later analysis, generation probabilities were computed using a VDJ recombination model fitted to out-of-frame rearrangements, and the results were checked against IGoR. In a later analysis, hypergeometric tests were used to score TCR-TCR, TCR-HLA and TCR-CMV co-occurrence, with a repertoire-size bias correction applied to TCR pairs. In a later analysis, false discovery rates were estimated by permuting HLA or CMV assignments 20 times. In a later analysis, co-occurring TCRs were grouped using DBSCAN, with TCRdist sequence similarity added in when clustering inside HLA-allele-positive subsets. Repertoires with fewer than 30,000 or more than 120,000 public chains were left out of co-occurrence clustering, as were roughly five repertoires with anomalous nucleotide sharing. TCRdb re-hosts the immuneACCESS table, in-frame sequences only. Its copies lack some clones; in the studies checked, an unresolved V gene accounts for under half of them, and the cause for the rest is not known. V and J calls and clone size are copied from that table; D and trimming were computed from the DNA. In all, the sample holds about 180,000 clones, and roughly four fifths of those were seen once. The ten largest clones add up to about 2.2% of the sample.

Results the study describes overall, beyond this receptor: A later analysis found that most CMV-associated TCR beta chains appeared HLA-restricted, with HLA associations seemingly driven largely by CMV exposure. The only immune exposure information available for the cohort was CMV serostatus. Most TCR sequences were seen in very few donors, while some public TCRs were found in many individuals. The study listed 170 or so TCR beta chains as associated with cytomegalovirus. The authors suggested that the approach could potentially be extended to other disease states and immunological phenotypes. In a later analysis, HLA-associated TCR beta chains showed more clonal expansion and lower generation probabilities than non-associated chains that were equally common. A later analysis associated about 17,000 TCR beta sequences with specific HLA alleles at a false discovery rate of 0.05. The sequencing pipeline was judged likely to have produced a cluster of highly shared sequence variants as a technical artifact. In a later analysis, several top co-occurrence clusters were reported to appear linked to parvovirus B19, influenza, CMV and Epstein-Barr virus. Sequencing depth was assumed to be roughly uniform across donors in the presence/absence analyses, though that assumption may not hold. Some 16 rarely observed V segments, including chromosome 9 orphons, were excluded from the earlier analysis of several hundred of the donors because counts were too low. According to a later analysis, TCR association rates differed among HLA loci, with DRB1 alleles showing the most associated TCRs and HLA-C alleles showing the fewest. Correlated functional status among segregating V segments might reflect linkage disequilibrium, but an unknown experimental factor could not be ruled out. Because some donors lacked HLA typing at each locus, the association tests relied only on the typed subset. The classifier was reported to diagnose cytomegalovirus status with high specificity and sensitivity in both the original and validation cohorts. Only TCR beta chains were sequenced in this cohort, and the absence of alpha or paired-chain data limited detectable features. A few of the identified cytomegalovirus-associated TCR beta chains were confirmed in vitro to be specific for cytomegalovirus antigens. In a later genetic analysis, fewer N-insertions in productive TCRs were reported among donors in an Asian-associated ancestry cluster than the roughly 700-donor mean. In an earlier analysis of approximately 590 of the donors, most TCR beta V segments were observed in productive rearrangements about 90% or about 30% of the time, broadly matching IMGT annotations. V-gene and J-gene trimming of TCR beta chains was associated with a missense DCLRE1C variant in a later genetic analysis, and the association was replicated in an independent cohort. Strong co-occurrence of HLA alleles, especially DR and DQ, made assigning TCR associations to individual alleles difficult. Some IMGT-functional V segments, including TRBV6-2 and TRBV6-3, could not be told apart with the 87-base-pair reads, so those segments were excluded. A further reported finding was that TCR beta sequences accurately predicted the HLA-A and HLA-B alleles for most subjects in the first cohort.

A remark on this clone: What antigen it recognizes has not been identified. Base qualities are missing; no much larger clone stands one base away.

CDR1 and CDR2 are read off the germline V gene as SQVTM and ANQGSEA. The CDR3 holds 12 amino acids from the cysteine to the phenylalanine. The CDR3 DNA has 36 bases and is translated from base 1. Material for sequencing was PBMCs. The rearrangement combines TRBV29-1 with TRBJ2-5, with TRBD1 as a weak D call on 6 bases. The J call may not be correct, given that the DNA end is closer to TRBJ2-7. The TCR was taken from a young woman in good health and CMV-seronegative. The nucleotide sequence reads TGCAGCGTTGAGGGGGCCAACTACGAGCAGTACTTC. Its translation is CSVEGANYEQYF.